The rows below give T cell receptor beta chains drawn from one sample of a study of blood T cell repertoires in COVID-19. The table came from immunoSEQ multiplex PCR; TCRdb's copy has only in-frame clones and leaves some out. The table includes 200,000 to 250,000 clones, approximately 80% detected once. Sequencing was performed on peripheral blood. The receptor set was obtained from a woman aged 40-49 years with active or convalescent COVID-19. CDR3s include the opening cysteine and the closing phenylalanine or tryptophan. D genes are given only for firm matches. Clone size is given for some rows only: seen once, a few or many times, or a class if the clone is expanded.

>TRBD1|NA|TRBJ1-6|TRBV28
CASSRTSRTGGNSPLHF
TGTGCCAGCAGCCGAACCTCCCGGACAGGGGGGAATTCACCCCTCCACTTT
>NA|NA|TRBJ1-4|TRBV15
CATSSPDSFNEKLFF
TGTGCCACCAGCAGCCCGGACAGCTTTAATGAAAAACTGTTTTTT
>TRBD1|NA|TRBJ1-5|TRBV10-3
CAIRGQGRNQPQHF
TGTGCCATCAGGGGACAGGGCAGGAATCAGCCCCAGCATTTT
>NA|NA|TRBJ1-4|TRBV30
CAWSAVYLHEKLFF
TGTGCCTGGAGCGCGGTCTACCTCCATGAAAAACTGTTTTTT
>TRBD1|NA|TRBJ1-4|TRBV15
CATSRTGIGEKLFF
TGTGCCACCAGCAGGACAGGGATAGGTGAAAAACTGTTTTTT
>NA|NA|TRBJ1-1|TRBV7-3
CASSPAGGTEAFF
TGTGCCAGCAGCCCCGCCGGGGGCACTGAAGCTTTCTTT
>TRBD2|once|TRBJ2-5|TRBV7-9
CASSLGAGEETQYF
TGTGCCAGCAGCTTGGGCGCGGGGGAGGAGACCCAGTACTTC
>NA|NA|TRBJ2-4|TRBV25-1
CASSESGRGLIAKNIQYF
TGTGCCAGCAGTGAATCAGGCAGAGGGCTGATAGCCAAAAACATTCAGTACTTC
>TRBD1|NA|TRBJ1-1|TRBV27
CASSYGQVNTEAFF
TGTGCCAGCAGTTACGGACAGGTGAACACTGAAGCTTTCTTT
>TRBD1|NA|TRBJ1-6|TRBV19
CASAWDRADSPLHF
TGTGCCAGTGCTTGGGACAGGGCTGATTCACCCCTCCACTTT
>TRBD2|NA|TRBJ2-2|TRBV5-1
CASSNRLALDTGELFF
TGCGCCAGCAGCAACCGACTAGCGCTCGACACCGGGGAGCTGTTTTTT
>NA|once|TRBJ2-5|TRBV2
CASLRDSSLSGAQYF
TGTGCCAGCCTCCGGGACTCTAGTCTCTCTGGGGCCCAGTACTTC
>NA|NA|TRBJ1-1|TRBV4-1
CASSRSPTDLAFF
TGCGCCAGCAGCCGAAGCCCGACGGACTTAGCTTTCTTT
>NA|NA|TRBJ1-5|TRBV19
CASNPTASNQPQHF
TGTGCCAGTAACCCGACAGCCAGCAATCAGCCCCAGCATTTT
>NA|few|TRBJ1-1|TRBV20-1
CSASQDSEYEAFF
TGCAGTGCTAGTCAGGACAGTGAGTATGAAGCTTTCTTT
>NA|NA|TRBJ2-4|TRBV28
CASSLFSTVAKNIQYF
TGTGCCAGCAGTTTATTTTCGACTGTTGCCAAAAACATTCAGTACTTC
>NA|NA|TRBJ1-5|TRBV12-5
CASGFVLLGDSNQPQHF
TGTGCTAGTGGTTTTGTTCTTCTCGGGGATAGCAATCAGCCCCAGCATTTT
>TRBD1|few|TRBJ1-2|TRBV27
CASTPYGTGGGYTF
TGTGCCAGCACCCCCTACGGGACAGGAGGGGGCTACACCTTC
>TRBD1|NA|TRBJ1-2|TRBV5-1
CASSAGQGGYGYTF
TGCGCCAGCAGCGCGGGACAGGGAGGCTATGGCTACACCTTC
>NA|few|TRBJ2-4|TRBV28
CASSYLQKNIQYF
TGTGCCAGCAGCTACTTGCAAAAAAACATTCAGTACTTC
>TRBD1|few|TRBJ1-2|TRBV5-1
CASSFRQGEDGYTF
TGCGCCAGCAGCTTCAGACAGGGGGAGGATGGCTACACCTTC
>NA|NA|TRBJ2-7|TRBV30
CAWSQGIREQYF
TGTGCCTGGAGTCAGGGGATCAGGGAGCAGTACTTC
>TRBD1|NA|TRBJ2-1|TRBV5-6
CASSSTGDPYNEQFF
TGTGCCAGCAGCTCGACAGGGGACCCTTACAATGAGCAGTTCTTC
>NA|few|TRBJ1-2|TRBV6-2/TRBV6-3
CASSYPAEGYTF
TGTGCCAGCAGTTACCCTGCGGAGGGCTACACCTTC
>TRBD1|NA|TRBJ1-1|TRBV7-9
CASSLVTGTGGRDTEAFF
TGTGCCAGCAGCTTAGTAACCGGGACAGGGGGCCGGGACACTGAAGCTTTCTTT
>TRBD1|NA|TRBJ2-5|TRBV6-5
CASSGTEETQYF
TGTGCCAGCTCAGGGACAGAAGAGACCCAGTACTTC